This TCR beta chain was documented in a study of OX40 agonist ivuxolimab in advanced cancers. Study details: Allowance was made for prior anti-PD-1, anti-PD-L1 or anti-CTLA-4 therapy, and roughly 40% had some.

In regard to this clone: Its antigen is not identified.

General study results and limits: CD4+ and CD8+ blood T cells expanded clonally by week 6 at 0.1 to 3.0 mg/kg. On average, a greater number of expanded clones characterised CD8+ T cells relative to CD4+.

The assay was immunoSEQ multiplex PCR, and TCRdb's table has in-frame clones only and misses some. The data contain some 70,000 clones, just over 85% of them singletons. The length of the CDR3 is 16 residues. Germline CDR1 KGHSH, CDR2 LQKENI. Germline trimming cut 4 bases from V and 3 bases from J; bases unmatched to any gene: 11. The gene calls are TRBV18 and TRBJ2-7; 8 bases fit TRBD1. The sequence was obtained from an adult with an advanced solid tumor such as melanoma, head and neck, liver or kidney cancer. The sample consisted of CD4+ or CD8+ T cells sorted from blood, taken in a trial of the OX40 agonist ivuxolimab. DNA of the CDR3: TGTGCCAGCTCACGTCTCGGGACAGGAAACCTCTACGAGCAGTACTTC. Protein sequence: CASSRLGTGNLYEQYF.